The rows below give T cell receptor beta chains drawn from one sample of a study of blood T cell repertoires in COVID-19. Generated by immunoSEQ multiplex PCR, the TCRdb table keeps only in-frame clones and is missing some. Among tens of thousands of clones, 85% to 90% were seen once, and the ten largest hold roughly 5%. Sequences were obtained from peripheral blood. These receptors all stem from a man at least 80 years old with acute or convalescent COVID-19. Each CDR3 is given with its conserved first and last residue.

CDR3aa | v_gene
CASSQVRGELTGEQYF | TRBV4-1
CASSPDRKETQYF | TRBV18
CAWKRDRGNEKLFF | TRBV30
CASSRGGARETGELFF | TRBV5-1
CASSYRLYSSYNEQFF | TRBV6-5
CAWSGTSGNYEQYF | TRBV30
CASSLYPDGGYEQYF | TRBV5-1
CASQKRGDTDTQYF | TRBV9
CASSPDRVGSYEQYF | TRBV18
CASTRDRGEAGELFF | TRBV10-1
CASSITGRDGTQYF | TRBV19
CASSVGGEADTQYF | TRBV6-4
CASSESGQTSYEQYF | TRBV9
CASALTGVKIKLTGELFF | TRBV7-9
CASSQDHQVGAGSTGELFF | TRBV3-1/TRBV3-2
CSVEDRTDYQTGELFF | TRBV29-1
CASSPTTGTEKQYF | TRBV3-1/TRBV3-2
CASSPGTSGRFQTQYF | TRBV7-2
CASSRRTSGAPDNEQFF | TRBV28
CASSIKRDSNQPQHF | TRBV19
CASSAGQGYGNQPQHF | TRBV6-1
CASGRDRGVSGANVLTF | TRBV19
CASSPRRFFAGQGSYEQYF | TRBV7-8
CASSKGKGTEDAEAFF | TRBV21-1
CASSPPRDTAVFGSGNTIYF | TRBV9
CASSIGRQGVMNTEAFF | TRBV19
CASSYGGVANEKLFF | TRBV5-4
CASSYLVGGDTQYF | TRBV6-2/TRBV6-3
CASRTFQGGIQYF | TRBV12-3/TRBV12-4
CASSITGGSQPQHF | TRBV19
CASSATPGGTGELFF | TRBV9
CASSYSYFNTDTQYF | TRBV6-5
CAWSPGADNIQYF | TRBV30
CASSTGLQGSDTQYF | TRBV19
CASSQDRVDTGNTIYF | TRBV4-3
CASSGGTSGEETQYF | TRBV5-1
CASSLSGGSAEKLFF | TRBV28
CASTKARSERIYNEQFF | TRBV10-2
CASSLRGRPSDHNEQFF | TRBV3-1/TRBV3-2
CAARTGSGANTGELFF | TRBV30
CASSETGLQHF | TRBV12-3/TRBV12-4
CASSLLGGGTEAFF | TRBV7-2
CASSIGQRPRDTQYF | TRBV19
CASSPGQGARRDEAFF | TRBV18
CASSTLAGGPYEQYF | TRBV19
CASSQGQLSLSNQPQHF | TRBV4-1
CASSSGQQETQYF | TRBV7-8
CAISESKTSGDQETQYF | TRBV10-3
CAWSGGYTGELFF | TRBV30
CASNGGGGTTDTQYF | TRBV5-1
CASSFPAGGPGGKNEQFF | TRBV11-2
CASSLQGWGTGELFF | TRBV5-5
CASSLVGRANTGELFF | TRBV5-1
CASSLVQANNSPLHF | TRBV5-1